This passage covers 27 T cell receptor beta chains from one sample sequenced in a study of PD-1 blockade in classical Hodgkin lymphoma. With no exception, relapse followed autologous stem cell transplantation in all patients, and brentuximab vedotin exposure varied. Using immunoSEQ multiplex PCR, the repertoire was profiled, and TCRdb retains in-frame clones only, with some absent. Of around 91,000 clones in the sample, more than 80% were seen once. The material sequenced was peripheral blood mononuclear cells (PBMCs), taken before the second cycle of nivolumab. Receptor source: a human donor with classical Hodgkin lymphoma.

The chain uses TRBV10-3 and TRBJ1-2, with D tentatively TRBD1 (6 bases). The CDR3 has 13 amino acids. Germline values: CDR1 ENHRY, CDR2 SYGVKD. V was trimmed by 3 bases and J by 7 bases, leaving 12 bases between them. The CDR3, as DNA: TGTGCCATCAGTGAATCAGGGGAAGTTGGCTACACCTTC. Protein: CAISESGEVGYTF.

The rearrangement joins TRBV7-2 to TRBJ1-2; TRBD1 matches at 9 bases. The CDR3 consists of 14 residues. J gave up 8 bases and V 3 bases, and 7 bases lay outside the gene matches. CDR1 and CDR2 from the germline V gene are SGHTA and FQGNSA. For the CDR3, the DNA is TGTGCCAGCAGCTTGGTGGGACAGGGCCTCGGCTACACCTTC. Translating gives CASSLVGQGLGYTF.

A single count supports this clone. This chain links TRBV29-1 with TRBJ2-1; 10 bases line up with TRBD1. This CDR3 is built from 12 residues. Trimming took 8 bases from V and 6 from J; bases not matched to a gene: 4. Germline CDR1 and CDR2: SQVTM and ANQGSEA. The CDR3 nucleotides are TGCAGCACGTGGACAGGGGGCAATGAGCAGTTCTTC. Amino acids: CSTWTGGNEQFF.

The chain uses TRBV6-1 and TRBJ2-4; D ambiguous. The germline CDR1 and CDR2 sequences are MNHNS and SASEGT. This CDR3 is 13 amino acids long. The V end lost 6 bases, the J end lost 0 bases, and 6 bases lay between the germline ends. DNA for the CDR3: TGTGCCAGCAGAATCTTAGCCAAAAACATTCAGTACTTC. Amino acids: CASRILAKNIQYF.

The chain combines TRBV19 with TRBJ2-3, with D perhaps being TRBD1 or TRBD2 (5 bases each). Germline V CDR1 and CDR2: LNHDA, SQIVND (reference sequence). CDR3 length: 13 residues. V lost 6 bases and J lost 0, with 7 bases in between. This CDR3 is CASRRDSTDTQYF. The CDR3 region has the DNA TGTGCCAGTAGACGGGACAGCACAGATACGCAGTATTTT.

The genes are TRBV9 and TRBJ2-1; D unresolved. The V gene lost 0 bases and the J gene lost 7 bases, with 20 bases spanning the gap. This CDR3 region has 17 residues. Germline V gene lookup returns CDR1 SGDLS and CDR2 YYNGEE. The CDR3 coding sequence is TGTGCCAGCAGCGTAGTGGCTACCACGCATCCCCTAAATGAGCAGTTCTTC. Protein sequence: CASSVVATTHPLNEQFF.

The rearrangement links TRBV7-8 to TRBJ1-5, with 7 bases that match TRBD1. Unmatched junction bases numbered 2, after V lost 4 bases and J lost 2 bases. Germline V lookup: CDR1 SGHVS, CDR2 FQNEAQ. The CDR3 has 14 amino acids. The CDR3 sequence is CASSSRGGNQPQHF. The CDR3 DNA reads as TGTGCCAGCAGCTCCAGGGGGGGCAATCAGCCCCAGCATTTT.

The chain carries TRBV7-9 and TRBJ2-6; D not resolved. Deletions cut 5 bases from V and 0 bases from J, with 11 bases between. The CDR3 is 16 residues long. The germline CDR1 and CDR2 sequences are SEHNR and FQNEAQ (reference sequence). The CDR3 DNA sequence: TGTGCCAGCAGCCTGGATCCTAGCTCTGGGGCCAACGTCCTGACTTTC. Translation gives CASSLDPSSGANVLTF.

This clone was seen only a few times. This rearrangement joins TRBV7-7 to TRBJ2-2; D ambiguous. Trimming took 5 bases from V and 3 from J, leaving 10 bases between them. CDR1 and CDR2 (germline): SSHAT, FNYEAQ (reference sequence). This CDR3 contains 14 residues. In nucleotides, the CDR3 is TGTGCCAGCAGCCAATTCCGGGACACCGGGGAGCTGTTTTTT. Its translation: CASSQFRDTGELFF.

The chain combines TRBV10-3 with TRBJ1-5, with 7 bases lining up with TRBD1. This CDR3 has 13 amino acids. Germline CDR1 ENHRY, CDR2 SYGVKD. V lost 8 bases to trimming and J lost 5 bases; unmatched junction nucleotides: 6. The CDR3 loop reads CAIGEGTDQPQHF. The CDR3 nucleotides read TGTGCCATCGGAGAGGGGACAGATCAGCCCCAGCATTTT.

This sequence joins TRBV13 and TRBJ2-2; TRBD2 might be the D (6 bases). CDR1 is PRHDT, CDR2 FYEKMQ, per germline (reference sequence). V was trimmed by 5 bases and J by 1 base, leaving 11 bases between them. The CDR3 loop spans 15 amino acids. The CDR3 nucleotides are TGTGCCAGCAGCAGCACCGGGAGGAACACCGGGGAGCTGTTTTTT. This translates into CASSSTGRNTGELFF. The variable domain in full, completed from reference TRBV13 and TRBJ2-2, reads AAGVIQSPRHLIKEKRETATLKCYPIPRHDTVYWYQQGPGQDPQFLISFYEKMQSDKGSIPDRFSAQQFSDYHSELNMSSLELGDSALYFCASSSTGRNTGELFFGEGSRLTVL.

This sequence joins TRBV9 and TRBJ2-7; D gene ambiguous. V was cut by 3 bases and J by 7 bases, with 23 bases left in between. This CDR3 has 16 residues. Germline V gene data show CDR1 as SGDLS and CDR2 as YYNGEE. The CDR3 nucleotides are TGTGCCAGCAGCGACCCTCCGGGTGGGCCCCCCTGGGAGCAGTACTTC. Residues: CASSDPPGGPPWEQYF.

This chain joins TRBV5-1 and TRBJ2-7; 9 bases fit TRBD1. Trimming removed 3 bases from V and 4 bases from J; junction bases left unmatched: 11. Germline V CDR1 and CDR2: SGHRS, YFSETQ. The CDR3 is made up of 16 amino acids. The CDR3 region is CASSWGLSGTGYEQYF. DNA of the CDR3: TGCGCCAGCAGCTGGGGACTAAGCGGGACAGGGTACGAGCAGTACTTC. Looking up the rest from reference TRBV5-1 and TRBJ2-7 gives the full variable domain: KAGVTQTPRYLIKTRGQQVTLSCSPISGHRSVSWYQQTPGQGLQFLFEYFSETQRNKGNFPGRFSGRQFSNSRSEMNVSTLELGDSALYLCASSWGLSGTGYEQYFGPGTRLTVT.

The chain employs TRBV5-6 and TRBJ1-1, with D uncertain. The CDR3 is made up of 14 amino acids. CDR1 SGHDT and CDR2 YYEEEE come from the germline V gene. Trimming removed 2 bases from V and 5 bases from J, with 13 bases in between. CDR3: CASSFPGDATEAFF. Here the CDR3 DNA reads TGTGCCAGCAGCTTCCCCGGGGATGCGACTGAAGCTTTCTTT.

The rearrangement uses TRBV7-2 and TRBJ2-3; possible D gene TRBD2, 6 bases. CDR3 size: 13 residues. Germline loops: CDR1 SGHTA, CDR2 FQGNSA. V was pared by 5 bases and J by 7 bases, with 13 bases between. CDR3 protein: CASSPGRGHTQYF. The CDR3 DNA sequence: TGTGCCAGCAGCCCCGGGCGGGGACATACGCAGTATTTT.

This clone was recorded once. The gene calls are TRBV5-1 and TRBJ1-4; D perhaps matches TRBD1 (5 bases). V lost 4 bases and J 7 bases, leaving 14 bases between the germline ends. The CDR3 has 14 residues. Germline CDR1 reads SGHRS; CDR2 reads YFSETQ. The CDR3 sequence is CASSGGTWGEKLFF. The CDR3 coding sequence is TGCGCCAGCAGCGGGGGGACTTGGGGTGAAAAACTGTTTTTT.

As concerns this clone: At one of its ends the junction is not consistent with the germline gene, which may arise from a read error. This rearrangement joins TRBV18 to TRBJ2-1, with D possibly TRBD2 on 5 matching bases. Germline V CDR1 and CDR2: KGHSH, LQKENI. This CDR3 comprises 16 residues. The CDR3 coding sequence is TGTGCCAGCTCACCCGGGCGGGCGGGCTCCTACAATGGGCAGTTCTTC. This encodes CASSPGRAGSYNGQFF. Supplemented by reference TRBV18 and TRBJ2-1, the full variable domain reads NAGVMQNPRHLVRRRGQEARLRCSPMKGHSHVYWYRQLPEEGLKFMVYLQKENIIDESGMPKERFSAEFPKEGPSILRIQQVVRGDSAAYFCASSPGRAGSYNGQFFGPGTRLTVL.

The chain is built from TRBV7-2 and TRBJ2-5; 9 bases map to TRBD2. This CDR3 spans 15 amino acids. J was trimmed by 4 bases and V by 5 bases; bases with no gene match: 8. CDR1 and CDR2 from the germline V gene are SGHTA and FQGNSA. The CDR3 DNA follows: TGTGCCAGCAGCCTTAGCGGGAGCTCTTTAGAGACCCAGTACTTC. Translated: CASSLSGSSLETQYF.

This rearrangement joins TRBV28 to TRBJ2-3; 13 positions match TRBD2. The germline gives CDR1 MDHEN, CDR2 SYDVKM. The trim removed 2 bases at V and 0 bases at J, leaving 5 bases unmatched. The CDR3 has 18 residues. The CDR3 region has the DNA TGTGCCAGCAGTTTACTACTAGCGGGAGGGCCCAGCACAGATACGCAGTATTTT. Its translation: CASSLLLAGGPSTDTQYF.

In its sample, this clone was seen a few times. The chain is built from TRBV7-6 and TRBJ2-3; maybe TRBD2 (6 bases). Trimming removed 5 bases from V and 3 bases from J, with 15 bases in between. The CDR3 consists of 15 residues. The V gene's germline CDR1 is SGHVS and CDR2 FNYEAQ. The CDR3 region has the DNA TGTGCCAGCAGCGTTAGACTAGGTAGTACAGATACGCAGTATTTT. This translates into CASSVRLGSTDTQYF.

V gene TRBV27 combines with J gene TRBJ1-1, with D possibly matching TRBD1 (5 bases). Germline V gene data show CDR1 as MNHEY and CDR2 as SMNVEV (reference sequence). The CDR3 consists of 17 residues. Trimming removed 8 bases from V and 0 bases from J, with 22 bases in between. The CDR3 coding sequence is TGTGCCAGCTGCCAAACCCTTGGGGCGCAGCTGAACACTGAAGCTTTCTTT. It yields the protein CASCQTLGAQLNTEAFF.

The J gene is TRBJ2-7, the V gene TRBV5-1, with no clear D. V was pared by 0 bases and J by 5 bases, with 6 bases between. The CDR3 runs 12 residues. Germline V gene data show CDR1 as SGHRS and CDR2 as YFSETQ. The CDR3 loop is CASSLGTDEQYF. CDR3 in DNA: TGCGCCAGCAGCTTGGGTACGGACGAGCAGTACTTC.

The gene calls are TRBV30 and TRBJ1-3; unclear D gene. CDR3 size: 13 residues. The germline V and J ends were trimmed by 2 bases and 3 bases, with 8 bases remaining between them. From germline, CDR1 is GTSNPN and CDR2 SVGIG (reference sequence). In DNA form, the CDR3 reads TGTGCCTGGAGTACCCTCAGTGGAAACACCATATATTTT. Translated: CAWSTLSGNTIYF.

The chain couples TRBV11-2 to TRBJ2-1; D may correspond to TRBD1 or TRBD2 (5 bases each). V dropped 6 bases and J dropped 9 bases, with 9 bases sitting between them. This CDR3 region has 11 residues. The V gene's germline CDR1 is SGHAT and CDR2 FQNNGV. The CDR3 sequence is CASRRDLEQFF. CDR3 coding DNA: TGTGCCAGCAGACGGGACCTTGAGCAGTTCTTC. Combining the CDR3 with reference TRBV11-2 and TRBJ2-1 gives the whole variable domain EAGVAQSPRYKIIEKRQSVAFWCNPISGHATLYWYQQILGQGPKLLIQFQNNGVVDDSQLPKDRFSAERLKGVDSTLKIQPAKLEDSAVYLCASRRDLEQFFGPGTRLTVL.

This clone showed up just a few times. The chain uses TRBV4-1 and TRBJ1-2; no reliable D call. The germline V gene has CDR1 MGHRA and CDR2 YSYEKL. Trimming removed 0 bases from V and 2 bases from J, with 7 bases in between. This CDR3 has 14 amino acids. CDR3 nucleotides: TGCGCCAGCAGCCAAGAAGGCCAGAACTATGGCTACACCTTC. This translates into CASSQEGQNYGYTF.

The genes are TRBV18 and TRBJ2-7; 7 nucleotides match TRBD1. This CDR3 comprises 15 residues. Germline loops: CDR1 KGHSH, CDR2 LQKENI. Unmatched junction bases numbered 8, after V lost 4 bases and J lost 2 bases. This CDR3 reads CASSREGAITYEQYF. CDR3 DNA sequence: TGTGCCAGCTCACGAGAGGGGGCGATCACCTACGAGCAGTACTTC.

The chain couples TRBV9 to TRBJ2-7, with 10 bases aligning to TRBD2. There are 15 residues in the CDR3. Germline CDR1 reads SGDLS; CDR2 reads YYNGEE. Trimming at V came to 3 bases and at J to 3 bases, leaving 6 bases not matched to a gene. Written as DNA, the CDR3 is TGTGCCAGCAGCGCCCGGCCTAGCGGGAGCTACGAGCAGTACTTC. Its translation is CASSARPSGSYEQYF.